These 31 T cell receptor beta chains were sequenced from one sample in a study of early T cells in non-severe SARS-CoV-2 infection. TCRdb itself ran the 5' RACE reads through MiXCR, one entry per CDR3 protein. The table has some 58,000 distinct CDR3 sequences, less than 15% seen once. Sequencing was performed on whole blood. The receptors originated from an adult who was a healthcare worker with PCR-confirmed SARS-CoV-2 infection or an uninfected control (not recorded which).

This clonotype was seen only a few times. This chain links TRBV18 with TRBJ1-1, with D hard to call. Deletions cut 0 bases from V and 1 base from J, with 9 bases between. The CDR3 is 15 residues long. CDR1 and CDR2 from the germline V gene are KGHSH and LQKENI. The CDR3, as DNA: TGTGCCAGCTCACCACCTGGCCAGCCGAACACTGAAGCTTTCTTT. This encodes CASSPPGQPNTEAFF.

This chain connects TRBV7-6 to TRBJ2-3; maybe TRBD1 (5 bases). Trimming pared 2 bases from V and 3 bases from J, leaving 15 bases between. The CDR3 sequence is 16 residues long. CDR1 is SGHVS, CDR2 FNYEAQ, per germline. The CDR3: CASSLWNPRETDTQYF. The CDR3 region has the DNA TGTGCCAGCAGCTTATGGAACCCCAGGGAAACAGATACGCAGTATTTT.

This clonotype was counted at least ten times. The chain combines TRBV29-1 with TRBJ1-2, with D possibly being TRBD1 (5 bases). V was clipped by 6 bases and J by 3 bases, with 14 bases between them. Germline CDR1 SQVTM, CDR2 ANQGSEA. The CDR3 length is 13 residues. CDR3 residues: CSVPGTDYYGYTF. Written as DNA, the CDR3 is TGCAGCGTCCCAGGGACTGACTACTATGGCTACACCTTC.

This chain uses TRBV10-3 with TRBJ2-1; TRBD1 agrees at 7 bases. Per the germline V gene, CDR1 is ENHRY and CDR2 is SYGVKD. The CDR3 contains 13 residues. The CDR3, as DNA: TGTGCAGCCGGGGCAGGGGGTCGGGATGAGCAGTTCTTC. Translated, it gives CAAGAGGRDEQFF.

This clonotype was counted at least ten times. The rearrangement joins TRBV20-1 to TRBJ2-2, with 9 bases matching TRBD1. The CDR3 is 15 amino acids. CDR1 DFQATT and CDR2 SNEGSKA come from the germline V gene (reference sequence). The ends lost 5 bases at V and 2 bases at J; junction bases unmatched: 6. The CDR3 loop is CSASPGQGNTGELFF. The CDR3 coding sequence is TGCAGTGCTTCACCGGGACAGGGTAACACCGGGGAGCTGTTTTTT.

The rearrangement uses TRBV20-1 and TRBJ1-1; TRBD1 might be the D (6 bases). Deletions cut 6 bases from V and 3 bases from J, with 17 bases between. The CDR3 consists of 14 residues. The germline gives CDR1 DFQATT, CDR2 SNEGSKA (reference sequence). The CDR3 nucleotides read TGCAGTGCGCGCGGGGGGGCTTCGGACACTGAAGCTTTCTTT. Translation: CSARGGASDTEAFF.

This clonotype was counted ten times or more. V is TRBV10-1 and J is TRBJ1-1, with unresolved D. CDR3 length: 13 amino acids. V lost 4 bases to trimming and J lost 6 bases, with 12 bases between them. The V gene's germline CDR1 is WNHNN and CDR2 SYGVQD (reference sequence). The CDR3 is CASSAVGKAEAFF. The CDR3, as DNA: TGCGCCAGCAGTGCGGTAGGGAAGGCTGAAGCTTTCTTT.

V gene TRBV29-1 combines with J gene TRBJ2-2; maybe TRBD2 (6 bases). V dropped 5 bases and J dropped 2 bases, with 12 bases sitting between them. Germline assignment: CDR1 SQVTM and CDR2 ANQGSEA. There are 14 residues in the CDR3. DNA for the CDR3: TGCAGCGTTCACGGGGGAAAAAACACCGGGGAGCTGTTTTTT. It encodes CSVHGGKNTGELFF.

The J gene is TRBJ2-3, the V gene TRBV30; 9 bases map to TRBD1. Germline V gene sequence: CDR1 GTSNPN, CDR2 SVGIG (reference sequence). The CDR3 runs 16 residues. J gave up 2 bases and V 0 bases, and 6 bases lay outside the gene matches. The CDR3 spells CAWSVPRTGDTDTQYF. DNA of the CDR3: TGTGCCTGGAGTGTACCGCGGACAGGGGACACAGATACGCAGTATTTT.

At least ten counts were recorded for this clonotype. V usage is TRBV30 and J usage is TRBJ1-6; perhaps TRBD1 as D (5 bases). CDR1 GTSNPN and CDR2 SVGIG come from the germline V gene (reference sequence). Deletions cut 0 bases from V and 5 bases from J, with 11 bases between. This CDR3 is 15 amino acids long. The CDR3 sequence: CAWSVRGTNNSPLHF. CDR3 DNA sequence: TGTGCCTGGAGTGTACGTGGGACGAATAATTCACCCCTCCACTTT.

A few counts support this clonotype. The V and J genes are TRBV29-1 and TRBJ2-1; no reliable D call. This CDR3 is built from 11 residues. Trimming stripped 4 bases from V and 4 bases from J, with 5 bases between. CDR1 and CDR2 from the germline V gene are SQVTM and ANQGSEA. CDR3 bases: TGCAGCGTTGTCTATTACAATGAGCAGTTCTTC. Translating gives CSVVYYNEQFF.

The genes are TRBV6-6 and TRBJ1-5, with 9 positions matching TRBD1. With V trimmed by 6 bases and J by 2 bases, 8 bases remained unmatched. The CDR3 runs 16 residues. Germline V gene data show CDR1 as MNHNY and CDR2 as SVGAGI (reference sequence). The CDR3 loop is CASSPPDRGGNQPQHF. The DNA for the CDR3 is TGTGCCAGCAGCCCACCGGACAGGGGAGGCAATCAGCCCCAGCATTTT.

The chain links TRBV11-2 to TRBJ2-5; D is ambiguous. V was trimmed by 1 base and J by 5 bases, leaving 5 bases between them. Germline V gene sequence: CDR1 SGHAT, CDR2 FQNNGV. The CDR3 contains 12 residues. The CDR3 DNA reads as TGTGCCAGCAGCTTAGGCCGGGAGACCCAGTACTTC. Its protein product is CASSLGRETQYF.

The J gene is TRBJ2-1, the V gene TRBV12-3 or TRBV12-4; D gene ambiguous. The CDR3 spans 11 residues. Trimming pared 7 bases from V and 9 bases from J, leaving 10 bases between. The CDR3 reads CASTPGFEQFF. CDR3 DNA: TGTGCCAGCACCCCCGGATTTGAGCAGTTCTTC.

This clonotype was detected only once. V is TRBV6-4 and J is TRBJ1-2, with TRBD1 matching over 7 bases. V gave up 4 bases and J gave up 8 bases; unmatched junction bases: 10. This CDR3 spans 14 amino acids. Germline loops: CDR1 MRHNA, CDR2 SNTAGT. CDR3 in amino acids: CASSGTGDYGGYTF. The CDR3 DNA is TGTGCCAGCAGTGGAACAGGGGATTACGGCGGCTACACCTTC.

V is TRBV9 and J is TRBJ2-2, with D unresolved. Between the trimmed V and J ends, which lost 4 bases and 2 bases, there was a span of 15 bases. Per the germline V gene, CDR1 is SGDLS and CDR2 is YYNGEE. This CDR3 is built from 16 residues. CDR3 residues: CASSPTTDSNTGELFF. CDR3 DNA: TGTGCCAGCAGCCCGACCACAGATAGCAACACCGGGGAGCTGTTTTTT.

The genes are TRBV29-1 and TRBJ1-1, with 9 bases identical to TRBD1. Germline values: CDR1 SQVTM, CDR2 ANQGSEA. V shed 4 bases, J shed 1 base, and the junction held 10 bases outside the gene matches. The CDR3 is 16 amino acids. The CDR3 loop is CSVGGDRVLKNTEAFF. The CDR3, as DNA: TGCAGCGTTGGAGGGGACAGGGTTTTGAAGAACACTGAAGCTTTCTTT.

This chain uses TRBV10-2 with TRBJ2-7; no clear D. CDR1 WSHSY and CDR2 SAAADI come from the germline V gene. V dropped 7 bases and J dropped 12 bases, with 16 bases sitting between them. The CDR3 is 11 amino acids. The CDR3 nucleotides read TGCGCCAGCACCGAGGATAGTATCCTGTACTTC. Its protein product is CASTEDSILYF.

This clonotype was seen only a few times. This chain connects TRBV29-1 to TRBJ1-1; D might be TRBD1 (6 bases). The CDR3 is 11 residues long. Trimming shortened V by 5 bases and J by 3 bases, and 7 bases separated the two germline ends. CDR1 and CDR2 from the germline V gene are SQVTM and ANQGSEA. The CDR3 protein is CSVNRDTEAFF. For the CDR3, the DNA is TGCAGCGTTAACAGGGACACTGAAGCTTTCTTT.

This clonotype was detected only a few times. The V gene is TRBV4-2, the J gene TRBJ1-2, with 7 bases that match TRBD1. The trim removed 5 bases at V and 4 bases at J, leaving 10 bases unmatched. This CDR3 spans 15 amino acids. Germline V gene lookup returns CDR1 LGHNA and CDR2 YNFKEQ. This CDR3 is CASSARRAGGYGYTF. DNA for the CDR3: TGTGCCAGCAGCGCCCGCCGGGCAGGGGGCTATGGCTACACCTTC.

V usage is TRBV2 and J usage is TRBJ1-4, with a tentative D call TRBD1 (5 bases). Trimming cost V 5 bases and J 5 bases, with 12 bases left between them. This CDR3 is 14 amino acids long. CDR1 is SNHLY, CDR2 FYNNEI, per germline. In DNA form, the CDR3 reads TGTGCCAGCAGTCGAGGGACGGAGAATGAAAAACTGTTTTTT. This sequence encodes CASSRGTENEKLFF.

This chain uses TRBV4-1 with TRBJ2-2; no firm D call. The germline V gene encodes CDR1 MGHRA and CDR2 YSYEKL. This CDR3 region has 16 residues. V shed 0 bases and J shed 7 bases, with 15 bases lying between them. The CDR3 reads CASSQDPQAISGELFF. The CDR3 DNA is TGCGCCAGCAGCCAAGATCCCCAGGCAATAAGCGGGGAGCTGTTTTTT.

This clonotype appeared many times. V usage is TRBV23-1 and J usage is TRBJ1-5; D is perhaps TRBD1 (6 bases). TRBV23-1 is reported as an ORF; its role is uncertain. V was clipped by 0 bases and J by 0 bases, with 18 bases between them. CDR3 size: 19 residues. For the CDR3, the DNA is TGCGCCAGCAGTCAATCCTGCAGGGGCAACAACGCTAGCAATCAGCCCCAGCATTTT. It codes for CASSQSCRGNNASNQPQHF.

For this clonotype: At one end the junction does not follow the germline gene, possibly because of a read error. The chain has TRBV6-1 and TRBJ2-4; 9 bases are shared with TRBD1. Germline assignment: CDR1 MNHNS and CDR2 SASEGT. This CDR3 has 16 amino acids. The CDR3 DNA sequence: TGTGCCATCAGTGAAACCGAGACAGGGGGTATGAACATTCAGTACTTC. It specifies CAISETETGGMNIQYF.

The sample holds a few counts of this clonotype. The chain joins TRBV21-1 to TRBJ2-7; the table's D gene call, TRBD1, was not cross checked with the DNA. TRBV21-1 constitutes a pseudogene. CDR3 length: 14 amino acids. The CDR3 loop reads CASSTRTPSYEQYF. In DNA form, the CDR3 reads TGTGCCAGCAGCACCCGGACCCCTAGCTACGAGCAGTACTTC.

This clonotype has a count of ten or more. The chain uses TRBV7-8 and TRBJ2-2, with 7 positions matching TRBD2. Germline CDR1 reads SGHVS; CDR2 reads FQNEAQ. This CDR3 is built from 15 residues. The J segment lost 4 bases and the V segment lost 5 bases, leaving 7 bases of the junction unmatched. CDR3 sequence reads: CASSAVGGSTGELFF. In nucleotides, the CDR3 is TGTGCCAGCAGCGCGGTGGGGGGGTCCACCGGGGAGCTGTTTTTT. The full variable domain, in which reference TRBV7-8 and TRBJ2-2 provide the parts outside the CDR3, is GAGVSQSPRYKVAKRGQDVALRCDPISGHVSLFWYQQALGQGPEFLTYFQNEAQLDKSGLPSDRFFAERPEGSVSTLKIQRTQQEDSAVYLCASSAVGGSTGELFFGEGSRLTVL.

This clonotype was picked up a small number of times. The chain uses TRBV18 and TRBJ2-1; 11 bases line up with TRBD1. CDR3 length: 15 residues. The ends lost 5 bases at V and 3 bases at J; junction bases unmatched: 3. The germline V gene encodes CDR1 KGHSH and CDR2 LQKENI. The CDR3 spells CASSEGQGDYNEQFF. The CDR3 region has the DNA TGTGCCAGCTCAGAGGGACAGGGGGACTACAATGAGCAGTTCTTC.

The table lists this clonotype with many counts. This sequence joins TRBV9 and TRBJ2-4, with unresolved D. The germline gives CDR1 SGDLS, CDR2 YYNGEE. Trimming shortened V by 4 bases and J by 1 base, and 18 bases separated the two germline ends. The CDR3 runs to 17 residues. The CDR3 here is CASSPPQSPDAKNIQYF. The CDR3 nucleotides read TGTGCCAGCAGCCCCCCCCAGAGCCCGGACGCCAAAAACATTCAGTACTTC. Using reference TRBV9 and TRBJ2-4 for the parts outside the CDR3, the full variable domain is DSGVTQTPKHLITATGQRVTLRCSPRSGDLSVYWYQQSLDQGLQFLIQYYNGEERAKGNILERFSAQQFPDLHSELNLSSLELGDSALYFCASSPPQSPDAKNIQYFGAGTRLSVL.

This clonotype was detected ten times or more. The rearrangement uses TRBV6-2 or TRBV6-3 and TRBJ2-5; 8 bases map to TRBD2. This CDR3 spans 11 amino acids. V lost 10 bases, J lost 11 bases, and 9 bases stayed unmatched. Germline CDR1 and CDR2: MNHEY and SVGEGT. The CDR3 sequence is CANSLGTSQYF. In DNA form, the CDR3 reads TGTGCCAACAGCCTCGGGACTAGTCAGTACTTC.

This sequence joins TRBV29-1 and TRBJ2-2; possibly TRBD1 for D (6 bases). The CDR3 contains 14 residues. Trimming stripped 3 bases from V and 4 bases from J, with 12 bases between. Germline CDR1 reads SQVTM; CDR2 reads ANQGSEA. The CDR3 reads CSVEIGQTTGELFF. In DNA form, the CDR3 reads TGCAGCGTTGAGATAGGACAGACCACCGGGGAGCTGTTTTTT.

The rearrangement uses TRBV7-8 and TRBJ2-3, with 9 bases that match TRBD2. The germline gives CDR1 SGHVS, CDR2 FQNEAQ. V was pared by 5 bases and J by 4 bases, with 4 bases of the junction left unmatched. The CDR3 loop spans 14 amino acids. The CDR3 spells CASSPSGGSDTQYF. CDR3 nucleotide sequence: TGTGCCAGCAGCCCCAGCGGGGGGTCAGATACGCAGTATTTT.